These 30 T cell receptor beta chains came from one sample sequenced in a study of spatial heterogeneity in lung cancer. The time point was: blood at routine non-recurrence follow-up after resection. TCRdb recomputed calls from the 5' RACE reads with MiXCR, one row per CDR3 protein. Of approximately 41,000 distinct CDR3 sequences in the sample, 10% were seen once. Sequenced here: PBMCs, sampled at follow-up. Every receptor here comes from a female donor with early-stage non-small cell lung cancer.

This chain links TRBV19 with TRBJ2-5, with D tentatively TRBD1 or TRBD2 (6 bases each). V lost 5 bases and J 5 bases, leaving 15 bases between the germline ends. The CDR3 is made up of 14 amino acids. CDR1 is LNHDA and CDR2 is SQIVND in the germline V gene (reference sequence). The CDR3 region has the DNA TGTGCCAGTAGTGAACGGGGGCGCAGGGAGACCCAGTACTTC. Translation: CASSERGRRETQYF.

This clonotype was counted a few times. V gene TRBV5-6 combines with J gene TRBJ1-5; no reliable D call. V dropped 0 bases and J dropped 6 bases, with 4 bases sitting between them. The CDR3 has 12 amino acids. Germline V gene data show CDR1 as SGHDT and CDR2 as YYEEEE. Here the CDR3 DNA reads TGTGCCAGCAGCTTGGGGGTTCAGCCCCAGCATTTT. Its protein is CASSLGVQPQHF.

This clonotype was detected a few times. The rearrangement uses TRBV30 and TRBJ1-1; no clear D. From germline, CDR1 is GTSNPN and CDR2 SVGIG (reference sequence). The CDR3 has 17 amino acids. V lost 2 bases and J 5 bases, leaving 24 bases between the germline ends. The CDR3 protein is CAWSKESGWHLGTEAFF. In DNA, the CDR3 is TGTGCCTGGAGTAAGGAAAGCGGTTGGCATTTGGGGACTGAAGCTTTCTTT.

The V and J genes are TRBV29-1 and TRBJ2-5; tentatively, D is TRBD2 (5 bases). Germline V gene lookup returns CDR1 SQVTM and CDR2 ANQGSEA. V was pared by 7 bases and J by 2 bases, with 11 bases between. CDR3 length: 12 amino acids. CDR3 sequence reads: CSAGGGQETQYF. The CDR3 DNA reads as TGCAGCGCCGGAGGAGGACAAGAGACCCAGTACTTC.

This clonotype showed up just a few times. The chain combines TRBV20-1 with TRBJ2-3; D not resolved. The germline V gene has CDR1 DFQATT and CDR2 SNEGSKA (reference sequence). V was trimmed by 1 base and J by 5 bases, leaving 1 base between them. The CDR3 runs 10 residues. The CDR3 sequence is CSARVDTQYF. CDR3 sequence (DNA): TGCAGTGCTAGAGTAGATACGCAGTATTTT.

The chain employs TRBV3-1 and TRBJ2-1; D remains unclear. From germline, CDR1 is LGHDT and CDR2 YNNKEL (reference sequence). V gave up 0 bases and J gave up 9 bases, with 6 bases separating them. The CDR3 extends over 12 amino acids. This CDR3 is CASSQDYGEQFF. The CDR3 nucleotides read TGTGCCAGCAGCCAAGATTATGGTGAGCAGTTCTTC.

This clonotype occurred many times. The V and J genes are TRBV28 and TRBJ1-1; no clear D gene. From germline, CDR1 is MDHEN and CDR2 SYDVKM. The V end was cut by 7 bases, the J end by 4 bases, with 13 bases between. This CDR3 contains 13 residues. The CDR3 DNA is TGTGCCAGCATCGAGACTGTGAGCACTGAAGCTTTCTTT. The encoded protein is CASIETVSTEAFF.

The chain uses TRBV2 and TRBJ1-5, with 11 bases aligning to TRBD1. The CDR3 is 14 amino acids. From germline, CDR1 is SNHLY and CDR2 FYNNEI. The J segment lost 7 bases and the V segment lost 6 bases, leaving 5 bases of the junction unmatched. CDR3 DNA: TGTGCCAGCAGGGGACAGGGGGAAGGCCAGCCCCAGCATTTT. Its protein product is CASRGQGEGQPQHF. Using reference TRBV2 and TRBJ1-5 for the parts outside the CDR3, the full variable domain is EPEVTQTPSHQVTQMGQEVILRCVPISNHLYFYWYRQILGQKVEFLVSFYNNEISEKSEIFDDQFSVERPDGSNFTLKIRSTKLEDSAMYFCASRGQGEGQPQHFGDGTRLSIL.

The rearrangement uses TRBV6-2 or TRBV6-3 and TRBJ2-7, with 7 bases matching TRBD2. In germline, CDR1 is MNHEY, CDR2 SVGEGT. With V trimmed by 5 bases and J by 0 bases, 4 bases remained unmatched. This CDR3 is built from 14 residues. CDR3 coding DNA: TGTGCCAGCAGTGAAACTAGCGTCTCCTACGAGCAGTACTTC. Encoded protein: CASSETSVSYEQYF.

There are a few counts of this clonotype. The J gene is TRBJ2-3, the V gene TRBV5-4, with D possibly being TRBD1 or TRBD2 (6 bases each). The CDR3 consists of 16 residues. CDR1 is SGHNT and CDR2 is YYREEE in the germline V gene (reference sequence). The V and J ends lost 1 base and 1 base respectively, with 13 bases between them. CDR3 in amino acids: CASSLSTGARTDTQYF. The CDR3 nucleotides read TGTGCCAGCAGCTTGAGCACGGGGGCTCGCACAGATACGCAGTATTTT. The complete variable domain, with remaining parts taken from reference TRBV5-4 and TRBJ2-3, reads ETGVTQSPTHLIKTRGQQVTLRCSSQSGHNTVSWYQQALGQGPQFIFQYYREEENGRGNFPPRFSGLQFPNYSSELNVNALELDDSALYLCASSLSTGARTDTQYFGPGTRLTVL.

This clonotype is medium-sized within its sample. The chain recombines TRBV29-1 with TRBJ1-5; maybe TRBD1 (5 bases). Per the germline V gene, CDR1 is SQVTM and CDR2 is ANQGSEA. With 6 bases removed from V and 3 bases from J, the gap between germline ends came to 9 bases. The CDR3 covers 12 residues. This CDR3 is CSVGHHNQPQHF. DNA of the CDR3: TGCAGCGTAGGACACCACAATCAGCCCCAGCATTTT.

J is TRBJ1-1 and V is TRBV3-1; D is perhaps TRBD1 (5 bases). CDR1 LGHDT and CDR2 YNNKEL come from the germline V gene (reference sequence). The CDR3 has 14 amino acids. V was pared by 4 bases and J by 5 bases, with 14 bases between. The CDR3 DNA follows: TGTGCCAGCAGCCTGCCTGGGGGGTGGACTGAAGCTTTCTTT. Its translation is CASSLPGGWTEAFF.

The V gene is TRBV6-2 or TRBV6-3, the J gene TRBJ1-2, with 7 bases aligning to TRBD1. The CDR3 contains 16 residues. Germline trimming cut 7 bases from V and 5 bases from J; bases unmatched to any gene: 16. The germline gives CDR1 MNHEY, CDR2 SVGEGT. CDR3 loop: CASTPTTSSGQYGYTF. The CDR3 DNA follows: TGTGCCAGCACTCCTACTACCTCCTCGGGACAGTATGGCTACACCTTC.

This clonotype was found a few times. This sequence joins TRBV6-6 and TRBJ2-3, with D perhaps being TRBD1 or TRBD2 (6 bases each). The CDR3 has 18 residues. Germline V gene data show CDR1 as MNHNY and CDR2 as SVGAGI (reference sequence). The V end was cut by 7 bases, the J end by 0 bases, with 23 bases between. CDR3 nucleotides: TGTGCCAGCACCACTGACGATCCACGGGGGCCTAGCACAGATACGCAGTATTTT. Its translation: CASTTDDPRGPSTDTQYF.

This clonotype was detected only a few times. The rearrangement joins TRBV5-1 to TRBJ2-5, with 13 bases fitting TRBD2. There are 15 residues in the CDR3. CDR1 and CDR2 (germline): SGHRS, YFSETQ. Trimming took 4 bases from V and 3 from J; bases not matched to a gene: 3. The CDR3 sequence is CASSLGTSGEETQYF. In DNA, the CDR3 is TGCGCCAGCAGCCTTGGGACTAGCGGGGAAGAGACCCAGTACTTC.

This clonotype was seen repeatedly, ten times or more. The rearrangement joins TRBV6-2 or TRBV6-3 to TRBJ2-1, with 7 bases that match TRBD2. The V segment lost 4 bases and the J segment 4 bases; nucleotides outside the gene matches: 1. The CDR3 has 13 amino acids. The germline V gene encodes CDR1 MNHEY and CDR2 SVGEGT. The CDR3 protein is CASSWGGYNEQFF. The CDR3 DNA reads as TGTGCCAGCAGTTGGGGGGGTTACAATGAGCAGTTCTTC.

The V and J genes are TRBV4-2 and TRBJ2-2; perhaps TRBD2 as D (5 bases). V was pared by 2 bases and J by 7 bases, with 8 bases between. CDR3 length equals 13 residues. Germline lookup yields CDR1 LGHNA and CDR2 YNFKEQ. The CDR3 DNA reads as TGTGCCAGCAGCCAATCCGGGGTCGGGGAGCTGTTTTTT. Translation: CASSQSGVGELFF.

The rearrangement links TRBV20-1 to TRBJ2-1; TRBD2 agrees at 8 bases. This CDR3 region has 15 residues. The V segment lost 0 bases and the J segment 15 bases; nucleotides outside the gene matches: 16. Per the germline V gene, CDR1 is DFQATT and CDR2 is SNEGSKA (reference sequence). Here the CDR3 reads CSARDDKRGRSDPFF. CDR3 in DNA: TGCAGTGCTAGAGATGATAAGCGGGGGCGCTCGGATCCGTTCTTC.

Many counts were recorded for this clonotype. The chain uses TRBV7-2 and TRBJ1-6; no definite D call. The CDR3 runs 14 residues. V dropped 6 bases and J dropped 6 bases, with 12 bases sitting between them. Germline V CDR1 and CDR2: SGHTA, FQGNSA. CDR3 nucleotides: TGTGCCAGCAGTATCCTCTCGGGTAATTCACCCCTCCACTTT. It codes for CASSILSGNSPLHF.

This clonotype was counted a few times. This sequence joins TRBV9 and TRBJ2-2; 7 bases agree with TRBD1. CDR3 length: 17 amino acids. Germline lookup yields CDR1 SGDLS and CDR2 YYNGEE. Trimming cost V 2 bases and J 0 bases; bases outside gene matches: 7. The CDR3 spells CASSVSRQGANTGELFF. The CDR3 DNA follows: TGTGCCAGCAGCGTTTCCCGACAGGGAGCGAACACCGGGGAGCTGTTTTTT. The full variable domain, in which reference TRBV9 and TRBJ2-2 provide the parts outside the CDR3, is DSGVTQTPKHLITATGQRVTLRCSPRSGDLSVYWYQQSLDQGLQFLIQYYNGEERAKGNILERFSAQQFPDLHSELNLSSLELGDSALYFCASSVSRQGANTGELFFGEGSRLTVL.

This clonotype was observed at least ten times. The V call is TRBV6-1, the J call TRBJ2-4; D is unclear. There are 15 residues in the CDR3. CDR1 MNHNS and CDR2 SASEGT come from the germline V gene. V was pared by 2 bases and J by 0 bases, with 8 bases between. CDR3 loop: CASSEWVGAKNIQYF. The CDR3, as DNA: TGTGCCAGCAGTGAATGGGTAGGAGCCAAAAACATTCAGTACTTC.

In the case of this clonotype: Since a much larger clone is just one base distant, this may be a read error. V gene TRBV6-5 combines with J gene TRBJ1-5; D remains unclear. CDR1 is MNHEY and CDR2 is SVGAGI in the germline V gene. The CDR3 sequence is 13 residues long. Trimming removed 4 bases at V and 6 bases at J, with 10 bases between. DNA for the CDR3: TGTGCCAGCAGTTTCAACTCGGGTCAGCCCCAGCATTTT. This codes for CASSFNSGQPQHF.

This clonotype was seen many times. The chain has TRBV7-3 and TRBJ2-7; D gene uncertain. There are 16 residues in the CDR3. Germline assignment: CDR1 SGHTA and CDR2 FQGTGA. V was shortened by 3 bases and J by 0 bases, with 15 bases between the two germline ends. The CDR3 DNA reads TGTGCCAGCAGCTTCCCCCACCAACGGAGCTCCTACGAGCAGTACTTC. Translation: CASSFPHQRSSYEQYF.

Only a few counts were recorded for this clonotype. The J gene is TRBJ1-2, the V gene TRBV5-1; TRBD1 agrees at 12 bases. V was pared by 4 bases and J by 4 bases, with 5 bases of the junction left unmatched. Looked up from germline, CDR1 is SGHRS and CDR2 is YFSETQ. This CDR3 is 15 amino acids long. DNA for the CDR3: TGCGCCAGCAGCACGGGACAGGGGGCAGGCTATGGCTACACCTTC. It specifies CASSTGQGAGYGYTF.

In this sample, this clonotype turned up many times. This chain joins TRBV29-1 and TRBJ1-2; no reliable D call. Per the germline V gene, CDR1 is SQVTM and CDR2 is ANQGSEA. This CDR3 is 12 amino acids long. V lost 7 bases and J lost 2, with 11 bases in between. CDR3 sequence (DNA): TGCAGCGCAGCAGCGTGGAACTATGGCTACACCTTC. Translated: CSAAAWNYGYTF.

This clonotype was counted ten times or more. The rearrangement joins TRBV6-5 to TRBJ2-3, with D possibly TRBD1 on 6 matching bases. The length of the CDR3 is 15 residues. The germline gives CDR1 MNHEY, CDR2 SVGAGI. V shed 2 bases and J shed 4 bases, with 13 bases lying between them. Here the CDR3 reads CASSYGRGVADTQYF. The CDR3 nucleotides are TGTGCCAGCAGTTACGGCAGGGGTGTCGCAGATACGCAGTATTTT.

This clonotype has at least ten counts. The CDR3: CSATATGGSGELFF. In DNA, the CDR3 is TGCAGTGCTACAGCGACAGGGGGTTCCGGGGAGCTGTTTTTT. V usage is TRBV20-1 and J usage is TRBJ2-2; 9 positions match TRBD1. CDR1 DFQATT and CDR2 SNEGSKA come from the germline V gene (reference sequence). Germline trimming cut 4 bases from V and 6 bases from J; bases unmatched to any gene: 6. The CDR3 contains 14 residues.

The gene calls are TRBV7-9 and TRBJ2-5; TRBD2 matches 8 bases. The CDR3 is 14 residues long. The trim removed 5 bases at V and 4 bases at J, leaving 6 bases unmatched. Looked up from germline, CDR1 is SEHNR and CDR2 is FQNEAQ (reference sequence). The CDR3 here is CASSPSGGGETQYF. The CDR3, as DNA: TGTGCCAGCAGCCCAAGCGGGGGAGGAGAGACCCAGTACTTC.

This clonotype was observed a few times. J is TRBJ2-2 and V is TRBV11-2; TRBD1 agrees at 12 bases. The germline gives CDR1 SGHAT, CDR2 FQNNGV. This CDR3 has 15 amino acids. Trimming took 1 base from V and 8 from J; bases not matched to a gene: 2. This CDR3 reads CASSLAGQGAGELFF. The DNA for the CDR3 is TGTGCCAGCAGCTTAGCGGGACAGGGGGCTGGGGAGCTGTTTTTT.

In this sample, this clonotype turned up many times. CDR3 bases: TGTGCCTGGAGCGCCGGAATCACTGAAGCTTTCTTT. This sequence encodes CAWSAGITEAFF. The chain joins TRBV30 to TRBJ1-1; D unresolved. The CDR3 length is 12 residues. Per the germline V gene, CDR1 is GTSNPN and CDR2 is SVGIG (reference sequence). V lost 3 bases and J lost 4, with 9 bases in between.